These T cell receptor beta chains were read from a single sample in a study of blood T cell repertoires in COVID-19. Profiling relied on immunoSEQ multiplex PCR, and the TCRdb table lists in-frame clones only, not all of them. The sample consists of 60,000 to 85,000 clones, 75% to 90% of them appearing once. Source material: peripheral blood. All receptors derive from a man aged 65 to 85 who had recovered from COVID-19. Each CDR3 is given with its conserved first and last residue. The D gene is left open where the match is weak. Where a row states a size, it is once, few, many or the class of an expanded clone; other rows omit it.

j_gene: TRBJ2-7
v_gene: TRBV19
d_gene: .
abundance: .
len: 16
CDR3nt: TGTGCCAGTAGTATAGCTTCCGGGGGAGTCTCCTACGAGCAGTACTTC
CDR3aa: CASSIASGGVSYEQYF

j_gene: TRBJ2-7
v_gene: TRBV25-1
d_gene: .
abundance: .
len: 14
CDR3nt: TGTGCCAGCAGTGTTCAGGGGCGGACCTACGAGCAGTACTTC
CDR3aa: CASSVQGRTYEQYF

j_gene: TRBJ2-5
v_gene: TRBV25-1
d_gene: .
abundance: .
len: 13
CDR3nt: TGTGCCAGCAGTGCAGGGGCGAGGGGGACCCAGTACTTC
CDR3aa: CASSAGARGTQYF

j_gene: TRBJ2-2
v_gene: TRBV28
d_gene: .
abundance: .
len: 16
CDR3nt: TGTGCCAGCACCGAGATTGGGGGGTGGGACACCGGGGAGCTGTTTTTT
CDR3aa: CASTEIGGWDTGELFF

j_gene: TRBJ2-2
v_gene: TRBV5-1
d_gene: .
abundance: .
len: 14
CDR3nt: TGCGCCAGCAGCTTGGCCGGCGGCACCGGGGAGCTGTTTTTT
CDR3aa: CASSLAGGTGELFF

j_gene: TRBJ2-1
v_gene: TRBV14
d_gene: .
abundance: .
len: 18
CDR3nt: TGTGCCAGCAGCCAAGATAGGAGGACGGCGGGACTCTACAATGAGCAGTTCTTC
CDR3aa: CASSQDRRTAGLYNEQFF

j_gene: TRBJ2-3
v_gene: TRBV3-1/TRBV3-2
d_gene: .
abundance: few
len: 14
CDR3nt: TGTGCCAGCAGCCAAGCTCTAAACACAGATACGCAGTATTTT
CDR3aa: CASSQALNTDTQYF

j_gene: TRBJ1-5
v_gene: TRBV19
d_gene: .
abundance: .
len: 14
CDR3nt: TGTGCCAGTAGTATCCCCGGTGGCAATCAGCCCCAGCATTTT
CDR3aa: CASSIPGGNQPQHF

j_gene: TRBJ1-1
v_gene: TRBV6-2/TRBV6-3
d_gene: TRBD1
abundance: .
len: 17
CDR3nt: TGTGCCAGCAGTTTCATACCGGGACAGGGGGCGAACACTGAAGCTTTCTTT
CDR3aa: CASSFIPGQGANTEAFF

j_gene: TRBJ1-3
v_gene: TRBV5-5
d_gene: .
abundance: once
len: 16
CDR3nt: TGTGCCAGCAGCGCGAGCGCGATTCGCTCTGGAAACACCATATATTTT
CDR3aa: CASSASAIRSGNTIYF

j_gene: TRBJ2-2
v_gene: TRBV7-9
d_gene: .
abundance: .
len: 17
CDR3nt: TGTGCCAGCAGCCCTTCCCCCCGGGACACGAACACCGGGGAGCTGTTTTTT
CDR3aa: CASSPSPRDTNTGELFF

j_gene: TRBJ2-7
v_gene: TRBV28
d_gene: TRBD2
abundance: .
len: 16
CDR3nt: TGTGCCAGCAGTTTTAGCCTAGCGGGACTCTCCTACGAGCAGTACTTC
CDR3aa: CASSFSLAGLSYEQYF

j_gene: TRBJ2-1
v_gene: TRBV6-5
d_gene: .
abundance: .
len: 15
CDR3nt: TGTGCCAGCAGTTATAGGGCCCAGACAGGCAATGAGCAGTTCTTC
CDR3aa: CASSYRAQTGNEQFF

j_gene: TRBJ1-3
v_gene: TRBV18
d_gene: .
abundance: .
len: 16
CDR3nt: TGTGCCAGCTCACCACTAACAGCTTCCTCTGGAAACACCATATATTTT
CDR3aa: CASSPLTASSGNTIYF

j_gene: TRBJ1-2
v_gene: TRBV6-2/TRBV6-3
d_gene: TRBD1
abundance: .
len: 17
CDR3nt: TGTGCCAGCAGTTACCCCCGCGGACAGGACCATAACTATGGCTACACCTTC
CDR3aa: CASSYPRGQDHNYGYTF

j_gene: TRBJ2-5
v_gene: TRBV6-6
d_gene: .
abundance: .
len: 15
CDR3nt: TGTGCCAGCAGTCCGGGGGAAGCGAGTAGGGAGACCCAGTACTTC
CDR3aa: CASSPGEASRETQYF

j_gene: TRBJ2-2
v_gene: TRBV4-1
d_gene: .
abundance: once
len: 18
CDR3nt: TGCGCCAGCAGCCAAAAGCCTCGACAGGAAACGAACACCGGGGAGCTGTTTTTT
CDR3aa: CASSQKPRQETNTGELFF

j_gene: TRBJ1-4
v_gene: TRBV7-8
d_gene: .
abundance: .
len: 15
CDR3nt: TGTGCCAGCAGGTCCCGCTCGGGGGGTAATGAAAAACTGTTTTTT
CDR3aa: CASRSRSGGNEKLFF

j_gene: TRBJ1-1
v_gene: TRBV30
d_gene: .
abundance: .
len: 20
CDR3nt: TGTGCCTGGAGTGTCCAACATTACACAGGGCGTGCGGGTTTGAACACTGAAGCTTTCTTT
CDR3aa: CAWSVQHYTGRAGLNTEAFF

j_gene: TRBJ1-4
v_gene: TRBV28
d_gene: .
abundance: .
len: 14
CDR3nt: TGTGCCAGCGTACACAGTGTAACTAATGAAAAACTGTTTTTT
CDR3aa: CASVHSVTNEKLFF

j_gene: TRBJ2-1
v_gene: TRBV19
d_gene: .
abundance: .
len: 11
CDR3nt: TGTGCCACCAGAGGTAGTATTGAGCAGTTCTTC
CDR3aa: CATRGSIEQFF

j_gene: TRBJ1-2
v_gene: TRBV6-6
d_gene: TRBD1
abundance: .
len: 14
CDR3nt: TGTGCCAGCAGTGGGACAGGGGCTAACTATGGCTACACCTTC
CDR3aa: CASSGTGANYGYTF

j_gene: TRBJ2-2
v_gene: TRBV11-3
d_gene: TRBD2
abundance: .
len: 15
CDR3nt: TGTGCCACAAGCCTAGCGGGGGAACCCACCGGGGAGCTGTTTTTT
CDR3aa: CATSLAGEPTGELFF

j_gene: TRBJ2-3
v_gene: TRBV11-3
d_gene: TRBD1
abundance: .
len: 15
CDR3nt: TGTGCCAGCAGCTTAGATGGACAGGGAACAGATACGCAGTATTTT
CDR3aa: CASSLDGQGTDTQYF

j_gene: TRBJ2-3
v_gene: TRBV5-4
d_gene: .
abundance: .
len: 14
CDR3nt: TGTGCCAGCAGCACCGGAGGGGGCACAGATACGCAGTATTTT
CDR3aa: CASSTGGGTDTQYF

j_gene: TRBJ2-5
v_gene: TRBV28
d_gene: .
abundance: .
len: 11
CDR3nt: TGTGCCACCAAAATAGGGGCCCCCCAGTACTTC
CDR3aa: CATKIGAPQYF

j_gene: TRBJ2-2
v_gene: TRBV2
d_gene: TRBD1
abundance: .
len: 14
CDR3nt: TGTGCCAGCGAAACAGGGGGCTACACCGGGGAGCTGTTTTTT
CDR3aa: CASETGGYTGELFF

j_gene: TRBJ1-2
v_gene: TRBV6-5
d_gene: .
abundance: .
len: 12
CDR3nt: TGTGCCAGCAGGGCAGGGGATTATGGCTACACCTTC
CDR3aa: CASRAGDYGYTF

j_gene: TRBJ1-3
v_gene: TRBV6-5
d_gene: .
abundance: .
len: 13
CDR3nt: TGTGCCAGCCACACCCATTCTGGAAACACCATATATTTT
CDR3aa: CASHTHSGNTIYF

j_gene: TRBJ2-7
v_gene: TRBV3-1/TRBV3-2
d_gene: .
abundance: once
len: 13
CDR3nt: TGTGCCAGCAGCCGCAGACAGGCCTACGAGCAGTACTTC
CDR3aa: CASSRRQAYEQYF

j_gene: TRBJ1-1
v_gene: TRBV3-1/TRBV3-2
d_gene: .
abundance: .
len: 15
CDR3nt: TGTGCCAGCAGCCAAGGTTTCTTCGGGGGCACTGAAGCTTTCTTT
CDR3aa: CASSQGFFGGTEAFF

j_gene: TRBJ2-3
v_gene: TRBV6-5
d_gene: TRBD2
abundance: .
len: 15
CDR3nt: TGTGCCAGCGGAAGGGGAGGGGCCCACACAGATACGCAGTATTTT
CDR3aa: CASGRGGAHTDTQYF

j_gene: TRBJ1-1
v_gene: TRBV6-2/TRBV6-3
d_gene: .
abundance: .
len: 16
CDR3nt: TGTGCCAGCAGTTACCCCTACACCGGGACAAACACTGAAGCTTTCTTT
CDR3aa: CASSYPYTGTNTEAFF

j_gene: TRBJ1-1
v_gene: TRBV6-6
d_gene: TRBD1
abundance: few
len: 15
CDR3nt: TGTGCCAGCAGTACTTGGGACAGCTTGAACACTGAAGCTTTCTTT
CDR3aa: CASSTWDSLNTEAFF

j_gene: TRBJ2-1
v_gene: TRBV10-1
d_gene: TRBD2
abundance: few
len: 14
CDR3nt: TGCGCCAGCACTCCAGGGACTAGCGGGAATGAGCAGTTCTTC
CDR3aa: CASTPGTSGNEQFF

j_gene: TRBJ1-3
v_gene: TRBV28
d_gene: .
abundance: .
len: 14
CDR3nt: TGTGCCAGCAGTATCCTCAGCGGTGGAAACACCATATATTTT
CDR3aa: CASSILSGGNTIYF

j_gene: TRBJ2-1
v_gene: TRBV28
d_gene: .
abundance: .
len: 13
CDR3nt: TGTGCCAGCAGGAGAGGGAAGCCCAATGAGCAGTTCTTC
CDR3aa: CASRRGKPNEQFF

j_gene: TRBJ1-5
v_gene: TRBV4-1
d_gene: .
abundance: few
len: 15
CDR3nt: TGCGCCAGCAGCCAAGATATGGCTGTTAACCAGCCCCAGCATTTT
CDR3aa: CASSQDMAVNQPQHF

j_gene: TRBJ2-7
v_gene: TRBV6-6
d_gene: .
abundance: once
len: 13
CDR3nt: TGTGCCAGCAGTTACGAACTCAGAGGGGGGCAGTACTTC
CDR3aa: CASSYELRGGQYF

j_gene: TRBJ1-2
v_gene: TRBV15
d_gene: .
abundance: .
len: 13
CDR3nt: TGTGCCACCAGCAGAGGGGGGGGCTATGGCTACACCTTC
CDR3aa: CATSRGGGYGYTF

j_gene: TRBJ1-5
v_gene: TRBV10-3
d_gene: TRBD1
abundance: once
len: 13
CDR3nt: TGTGCCATCAGTGTAGGGGGCGGTCAGCCCCAGCATTTT
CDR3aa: CAISVGGGQPQHF

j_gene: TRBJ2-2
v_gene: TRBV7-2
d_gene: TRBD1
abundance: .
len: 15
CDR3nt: TGTGCCAGCAGGCCTGGGACAGGGAACACCGGGGAGCTGTTTTTT
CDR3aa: CASRPGTGNTGELFF

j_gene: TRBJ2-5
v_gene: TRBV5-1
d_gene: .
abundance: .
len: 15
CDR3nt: TGCGCCAGCAGCTTGCGGGCTACGGGGGAAGAGACCCAGTACTTC
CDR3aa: CASSLRATGEETQYF

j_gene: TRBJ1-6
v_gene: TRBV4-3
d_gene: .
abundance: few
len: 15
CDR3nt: TGCGCCAGCAGCCAAGAAAGTTGGGGGGAGTCACCCCTCCACTTT
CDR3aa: CASSQESWGESPLHF

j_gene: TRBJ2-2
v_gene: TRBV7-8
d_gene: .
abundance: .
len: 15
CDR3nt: TGTGCCAGCAGCTTAGTGGTAGGACAGACCGGGGAGCTGTTTTTT
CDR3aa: CASSLVVGQTGELFF

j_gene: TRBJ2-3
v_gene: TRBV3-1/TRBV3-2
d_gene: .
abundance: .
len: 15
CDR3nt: TGTGCCAGCAGCCAGAGACAGTCTAGCACAGATACGCAGTATTTT
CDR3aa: CASSQRQSSTDTQYF

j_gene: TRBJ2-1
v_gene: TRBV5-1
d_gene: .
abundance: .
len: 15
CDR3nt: TGCGCCAGCAGCTTGCAGGGGCAATCCTACAATGAGCAGTTCTTC
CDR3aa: CASSLQGQSYNEQFF

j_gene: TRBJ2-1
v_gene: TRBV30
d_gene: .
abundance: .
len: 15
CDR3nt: TGTGCCTGGAATTTTGGTTTAGGGGGTTACAATGAGCAGTTCTTC
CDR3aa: CAWNFGLGGYNEQFF

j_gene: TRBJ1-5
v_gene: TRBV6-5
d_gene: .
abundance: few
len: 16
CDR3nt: TGTGCCAGCAGTTACCCAGGGAAATATAGCAATCAGCCCCAGCATTTT
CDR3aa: CASSYPGKYSNQPQHF

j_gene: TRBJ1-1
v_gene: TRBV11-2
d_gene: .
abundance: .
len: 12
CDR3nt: TGTGCCAGCAGCTCCCGTCTCACTGAAGCTTTCTTT
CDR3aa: CASSSRLTEAFF

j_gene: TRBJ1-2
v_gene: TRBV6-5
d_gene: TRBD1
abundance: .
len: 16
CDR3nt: TGTGCCAGCAGTTACGGGACAGAAGGGTTCCTCTATGGCTACACCTTC
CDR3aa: CASSYGTEGFLYGYTF

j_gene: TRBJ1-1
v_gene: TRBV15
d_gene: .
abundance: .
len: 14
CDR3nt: TGTGCCACCAGCAGGGAACCAGGGGACACTGAAGCTTTCTTT
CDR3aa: CATSREPGDTEAFF

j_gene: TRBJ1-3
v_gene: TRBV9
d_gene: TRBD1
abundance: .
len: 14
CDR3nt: TGTGCCAGCAGCGTACAGGGGGCTGAGAACACCATATATTTT
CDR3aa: CASSVQGAENTIYF

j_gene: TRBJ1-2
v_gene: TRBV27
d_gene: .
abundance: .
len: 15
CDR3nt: TGTGCCAGCAGTTCTCTGGAGGGGAAGAGCTATGGCTACACCTTC
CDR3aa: CASSSLEGKSYGYTF

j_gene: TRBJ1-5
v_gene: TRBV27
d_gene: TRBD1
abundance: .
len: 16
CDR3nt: TGTGCCAGCAGTAAAGCTCCGGGACAGACCAATCAGCCCCAGCATTTT
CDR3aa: CASSKAPGQTNQPQHF

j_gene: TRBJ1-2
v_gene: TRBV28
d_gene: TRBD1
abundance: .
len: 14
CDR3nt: TGTGCCAGCAGTTTGACAGGGGGCGACTATGGCTACACCTTC
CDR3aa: CASSLTGGDYGYTF

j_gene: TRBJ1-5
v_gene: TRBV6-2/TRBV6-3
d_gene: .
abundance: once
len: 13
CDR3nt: TGTGCCAGCAGTTACCTCGGACAGCAGCCCCAGCATTTT
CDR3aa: CASSYLGQQPQHF

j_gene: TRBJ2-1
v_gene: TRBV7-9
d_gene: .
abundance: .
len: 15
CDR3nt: TGTGCCAGCAGCCGGCAGATAGGGGGCTACAATGAGCAGTTCTTC
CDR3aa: CASSRQIGGYNEQFF

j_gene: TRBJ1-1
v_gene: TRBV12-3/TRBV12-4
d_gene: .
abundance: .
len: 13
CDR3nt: TGTGCCAGCAGATTACAAATGAACACTGAAGCTTTCTTT
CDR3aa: CASRLQMNTEAFF

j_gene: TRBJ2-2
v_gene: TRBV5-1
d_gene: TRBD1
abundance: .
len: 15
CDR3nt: TGCGCCAGCAGCTTGATGGGACAGGGGCCCGGGGAGCTGTTTTTT
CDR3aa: CASSLMGQGPGELFF